This TCR beta chain was retrieved from a study of blood T cells in healthy people across ages. Through a sample-barcoded 5' primer and a J-beta primer mix, a second PCR was run for roughly 6 to 11 cycles. Each CDR3 protein is one row after TCRdb ran MiXCR on the 5' RACE reads. The data show 650,000 to 800,000 distinct CDR3 sequences, approximately 52% seen once. CDR3 size: 13 residues. Trimming took off 4 bases at V and 9 bases at J, with 13 bases between the two ends. Germline CDR1 reads LGHDT; CDR2 reads YNNKEL (reference sequence). Study observations and caveats: Aged donors had fewer naive CD4+ cells and lower diversity than long-lived donors.

Remarks on this clonotype: Its antigen is unknown. A single base separates this from a much larger clone, so it may be a read error.

The chain is built from TRBV3-1 and TRBJ2-1; D not resolved. The specimen sequenced was blood. This clonotype was obtained from a woman older than 75 in good health. Here the CDR3 reads CASSRLFPAEQFF. In nucleotides, the CDR3 is TGTGCCAGCAGCCGCCTATTTCCCGCTGAGCAGTTCTTC.